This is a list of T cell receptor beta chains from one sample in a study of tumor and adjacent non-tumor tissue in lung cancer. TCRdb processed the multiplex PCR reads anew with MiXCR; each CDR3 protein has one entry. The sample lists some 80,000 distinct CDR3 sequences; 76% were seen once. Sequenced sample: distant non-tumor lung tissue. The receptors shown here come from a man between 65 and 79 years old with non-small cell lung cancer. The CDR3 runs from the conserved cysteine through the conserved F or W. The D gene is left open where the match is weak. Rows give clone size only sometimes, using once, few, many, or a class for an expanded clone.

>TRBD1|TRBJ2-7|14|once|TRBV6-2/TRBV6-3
TGTGCCAGCAGGATAGACAGGGTCTTTGGTGAGCAGTACTTC
CASRIDRVFGEQYF
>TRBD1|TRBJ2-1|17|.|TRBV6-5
TGTGCCAGCATTTACGGGGTGCTAGGGGGCTCATACAATGAGCAGTTCTTC
CASIYGVLGGSYNEQFF
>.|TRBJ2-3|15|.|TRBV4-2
TGTGCCACCAGCCAAGCGGACAGAACCACAGATACGCAATATTTT
CATSQADRTTDTQYF
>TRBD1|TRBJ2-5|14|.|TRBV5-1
TGCGCCAGCAGCCAACAGGGGACACAGGAGACCCAGTACTTC
CASSQQGTQETQYF
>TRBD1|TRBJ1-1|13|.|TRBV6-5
TGTACCACCTCTTGGACAGGGAATGCTGAAGCTTTCTTT
CTTSWTGNAEAFF
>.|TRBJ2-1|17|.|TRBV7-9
TGTGCCAGCAGTGAACACCAGCCTCTTTACTCCTACAATGAGCAGTTCTTC
CASSEHQPLYSYNEQFF
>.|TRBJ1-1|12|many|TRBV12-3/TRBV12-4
TGTGCCAGCAGCCCATCGACGGCACAAGCTTTCTTT
CASSPSTAQAFF
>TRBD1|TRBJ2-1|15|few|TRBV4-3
TGCGCCAGCAGCCCCGGGACAGGGAACTACAGTGAGCAGTTCTTC
CASSPGTGNYSEQFF
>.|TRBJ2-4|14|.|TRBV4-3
TGCGCCAGTATCCAGACAGGAGCCAAAAACATTCAGTACTTC
CASIQTGAKNIQYF
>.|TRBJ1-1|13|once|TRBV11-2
TGTGCCAGCAGCCCCCCGATGAACACTAAAGCTTTCTTT
CASSPPMNTKAFF
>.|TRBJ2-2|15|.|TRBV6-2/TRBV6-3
TGTGCCAGCATTCCCGGGTCAGGCGACAGCGGGGAGCTGTTTTTT
CASIPGSGDSGELFF
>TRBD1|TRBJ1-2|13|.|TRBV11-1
TGTGCCAGCAGTACGGGACAGGACTATGGCTACACCTTC
CASSTGQDYGYTF
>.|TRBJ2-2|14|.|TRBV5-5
TGTGCCAGCAGTTCAGGGGTCTACACCGGGGAGCTGTTTTTT
CASSSGVYTGELFF
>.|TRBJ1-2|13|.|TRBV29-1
TGCAGCGTTGGAGGGACTATTATGGATGGTTACACCTTC
CSVGGTIMDGYTF
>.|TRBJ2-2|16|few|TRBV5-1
TGCGCCAGCAGATCCGACACTCCCGTTTTGTCCGGGGAGCTGTTTTTT
CASRSDTPVLSGELFF
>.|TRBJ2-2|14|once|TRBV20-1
TGCAGTGCGTTAGCGGCCCTATACACTGGTGAGCTGTTTTTT
CSALAALYTGELFF
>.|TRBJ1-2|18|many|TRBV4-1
TGCGCCAGCAGCCAAGATCGGGCAGGGGAGGATTGGGGCTATGGCTACACCTTC
CASSQDRAGEDWGYGYTF
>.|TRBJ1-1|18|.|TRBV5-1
TGCGCCAGCAGCTTGGCCTGGGCAGAGGAAACCATGAACACTGAAGCTTTCTTT
CASSLAWAEETMNTEAFF
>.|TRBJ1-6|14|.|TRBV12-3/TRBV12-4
TGTGCCAGCAGGCTGGATCGAGGACACTCATCCCTCCGCTTT
CASRLDRGHSSLRF
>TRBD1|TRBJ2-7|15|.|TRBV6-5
TGTGCGAGCAGCGAAGAACAGGGGGATGGGAGTGAGCAGTACTTC
CASSEEQGDGSEQYF
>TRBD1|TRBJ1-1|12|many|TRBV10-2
TGCGCCAGCAGGGACAGGGGCGCTGAAGCTTTCTTT
CASRDRGAEAFF
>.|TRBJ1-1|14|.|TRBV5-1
TGCGCCAGCAGCTTGGACGGCATGAACATTGAAGCTTTCTTT
CASSLDGMNIEAFF
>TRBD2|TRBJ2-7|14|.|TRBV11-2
TGTGCCGGCAGCTTAGGTAGCGGGACCTACAAGAAGTACTTC
CAGSLGSGTYKKYF
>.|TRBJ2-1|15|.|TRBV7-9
TGTGCCAGCAGCCCCTACTGGGGCGGAGACAATGAGCAGTTCTTC
CASSPYWGGDNEQFF
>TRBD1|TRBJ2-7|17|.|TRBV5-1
TGCGCCAGCAGCCCCCCGAGGACAGGGCCTTTCTCCTACGGGCAATACTTC
CASSPPRTGPFSYGQYF
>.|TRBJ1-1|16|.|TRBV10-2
TGCGCAAGCAGTCCAGGGGACATGGGAATGGGCACTGAAGCTTTCTTT
CASSPGDMGMGTEAFF
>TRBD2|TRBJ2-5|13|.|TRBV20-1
TGCAGTGCTAGGGGCGGGGGATGGGAGACCCAGTACTTC
CSARGGGWETQYF
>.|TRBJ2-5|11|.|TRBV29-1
TGCAGCGTTGATTCGGGACTCCATGCATACTTT
CSVDSGLHAYF
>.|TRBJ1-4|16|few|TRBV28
TGTGCCAGCAGTTCGTCGACCGAGGGGCATGTCGAAAAACTGTTTTTT
CASSSSTEGHVEKLFF
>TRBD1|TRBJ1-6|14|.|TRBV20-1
TGCAGTGCTAGAGTGGGACAGATTTATTCACCCCTCCACTTT
CSARVGQIYSPLHF
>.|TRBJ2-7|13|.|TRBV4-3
TGCGCCAGCAGCCAAACAGGGCGATACGAGCAGTACTTC
CASSQTGRYEQYF
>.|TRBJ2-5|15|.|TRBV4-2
TGTGCCAGCAGCCAGGGAGATAGGACGGGAGAGGCCCAGTATTTC
CASSQGDRTGEAQYF
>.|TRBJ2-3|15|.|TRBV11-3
TGTGCCATCACGCATCGGGAAGTAAGCACAGATACGCAGTATTTT
CAITHREVSTDTQYF
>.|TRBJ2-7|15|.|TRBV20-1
TGCAGTGCTGTATCCAGTGCAGGGGGGCAGTACGAGCAGTACTTC
CSAVSSAGGQYEQYF
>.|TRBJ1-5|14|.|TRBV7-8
TGTGCCAGCAGCCTCGGGACAATCAATCAGCCCCAGCATTTT
CASSLGTINQPQHF
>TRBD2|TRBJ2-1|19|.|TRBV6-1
TGTGCCAGTAGTGATCCGGGAGGGCCGGGGTTGCTCGCCTACAACGACCAGTTCTTC
CASSDPGGPGLLAYNDQFF
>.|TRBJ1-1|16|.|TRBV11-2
TGTGCCAGCAGCTTAGCGGAGATGGGGACGAATACTCAAGCTTTCTTT
CASSLAEMGTNTQAFF
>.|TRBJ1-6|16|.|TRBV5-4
TGTGCCAGCAGCTACTTACCGAGACACCTTAATTCACCCCTCCACTTC
CASSYLPRHLNSPLHF
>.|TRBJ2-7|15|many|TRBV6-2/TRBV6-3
TGTGCCAGCAGTTACTCGCTCGTTAAGGGATACGAGCAGTACTTC
CASSYSLVKGYEQYF
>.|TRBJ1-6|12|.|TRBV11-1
TGTGCCAGCAACTTGGATCGTTCACCCCTCCACTTC
CASNLDRSPLHF
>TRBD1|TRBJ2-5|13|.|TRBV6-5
TGTGCCAGCAGAACAGGGGCCCAAGAGAGCCAGAACTTC
CASRTGAQESQNF
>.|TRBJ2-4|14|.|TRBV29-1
TGCAGCGCAACAAGCACAGTAGACAAAAACATTCAGTATTTC
CSATSTVDKNIQYF
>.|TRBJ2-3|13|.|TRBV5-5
TGTGCCAGCAGCTTGGGGAACAATCAGCCCCAGTATTTT
CASSLGNNQPQYF
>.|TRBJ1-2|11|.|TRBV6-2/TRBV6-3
TGTGCCAGCAATAAAGACTATGGCTACACCTTC
CASNKDYGYTF
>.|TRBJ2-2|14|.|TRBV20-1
TGCAGTGCGTTAGCGGCCCTAAACACCCGGGACCTGTTTTTT
CSALAALNTRDLFF
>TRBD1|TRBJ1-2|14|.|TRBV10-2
TGCGTCAGCAGGGACAGGGGAGGATACTATGGCTACACCTTC
CVSRDRGGYYGYTF
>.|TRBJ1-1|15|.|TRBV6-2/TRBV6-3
TGTGCCAGCCGACCTTATGTGGGACAAAGAAAAGAAACTTTCTTT
CASRPYVGQRKETFF
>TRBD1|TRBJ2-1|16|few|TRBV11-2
TGTGCCAGCAGCTCGGTCGGGACAGGGGGCATCAATGAGCAGTTCTTC
CASSSVGTGGINEQFF
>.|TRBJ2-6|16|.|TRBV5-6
TGTGCTAGCAGCTTGTGGGGATCGGAGGGGGCCAACGCCCTGACTTTC
CASSLWGSEGANALTF
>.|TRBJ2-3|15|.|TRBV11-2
TGTGCCAGCAGCTTAGATCTGGCTAATACAGATACGCAGTATTTT
CASSLDLANTDTQYF
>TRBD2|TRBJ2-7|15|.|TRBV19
TGTGCCAGTAGCGCAAACGGGGGAGGGGACTACGAGCTGTACTTC
CASSANGGGDYELYF
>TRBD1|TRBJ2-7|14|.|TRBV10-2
TGCGCCAGTTTATCCGGGACAGGGTTTGACGAGCAGTATTTC
CASLSGTGFDEQYF
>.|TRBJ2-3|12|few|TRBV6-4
TGTGCCAGCAGTGAGACCACAGATACGCAGTATTTT
CASSETTDTQYF